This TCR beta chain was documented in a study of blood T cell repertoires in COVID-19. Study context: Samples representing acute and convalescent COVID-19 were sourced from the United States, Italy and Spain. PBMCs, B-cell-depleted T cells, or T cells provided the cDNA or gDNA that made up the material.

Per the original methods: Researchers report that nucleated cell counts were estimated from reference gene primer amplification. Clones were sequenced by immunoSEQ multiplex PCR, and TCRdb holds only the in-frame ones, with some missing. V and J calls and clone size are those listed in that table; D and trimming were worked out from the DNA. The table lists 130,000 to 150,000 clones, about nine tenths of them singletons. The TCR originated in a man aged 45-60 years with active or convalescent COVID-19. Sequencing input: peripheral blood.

CDR3 DNA: TGTGCCAGCAGCCGGGGGGTTGGAAAACTGTTTTTT. Amino acid sequence: CASSRGVGKLFF. The V call is TRBV7-9, the J call TRBJ1-4, with D possibly matching TRBD1 (5 bases). The CDR3 covers 12 residues. Germline V lookup: CDR1 SEHNR, CDR2 FQNEAQ (reference sequence). Deletions cut 5 bases from V and 10 bases from J, with 11 bases between.